The clone carrying this T cell receptor beta chain was counted once. Original handling: Counts of nucleated cells, estimated from reference gene primer amplification, were obtained. The method was immunoSEQ multiplex PCR; TCRdb's version includes in-frame clones alone and lacks a portion of them. That table supplies the V and J calls and clone size; D and trimming were determined from the DNA. The data show roughly 100,000 clones, with around 84% seen just once and approximately 12% held by the top ten. The data were taken from a study of blood T cell repertoires in COVID-19. Study-level background: Spain, Italy and the United States supplied samples that represented acute and convalescent COVID-19. T cells, B-cell-depleted T cells, or PBMCs provided the cDNA or gDNA that served as material.

The ends lost 7 bases at V and 3 bases at J; junction bases unmatched: 6. The CDR3 runs 14 residues. Germline V lookup: CDR1 SGHVS, CDR2 FQNEAQ. The sequence came from a human donor in a cohort sampled during active COVID-19. This chain joins TRBV7-8 and TRBJ2-5; 9 positions match TRBD1. Sequenced sample: peripheral blood. The CDR3 here is CASNPTGGKETQYF. The CDR3, as DNA: TGTGCCAGCAACCCGACAGGGGGTAAAGAGACCCAGTACTTC.